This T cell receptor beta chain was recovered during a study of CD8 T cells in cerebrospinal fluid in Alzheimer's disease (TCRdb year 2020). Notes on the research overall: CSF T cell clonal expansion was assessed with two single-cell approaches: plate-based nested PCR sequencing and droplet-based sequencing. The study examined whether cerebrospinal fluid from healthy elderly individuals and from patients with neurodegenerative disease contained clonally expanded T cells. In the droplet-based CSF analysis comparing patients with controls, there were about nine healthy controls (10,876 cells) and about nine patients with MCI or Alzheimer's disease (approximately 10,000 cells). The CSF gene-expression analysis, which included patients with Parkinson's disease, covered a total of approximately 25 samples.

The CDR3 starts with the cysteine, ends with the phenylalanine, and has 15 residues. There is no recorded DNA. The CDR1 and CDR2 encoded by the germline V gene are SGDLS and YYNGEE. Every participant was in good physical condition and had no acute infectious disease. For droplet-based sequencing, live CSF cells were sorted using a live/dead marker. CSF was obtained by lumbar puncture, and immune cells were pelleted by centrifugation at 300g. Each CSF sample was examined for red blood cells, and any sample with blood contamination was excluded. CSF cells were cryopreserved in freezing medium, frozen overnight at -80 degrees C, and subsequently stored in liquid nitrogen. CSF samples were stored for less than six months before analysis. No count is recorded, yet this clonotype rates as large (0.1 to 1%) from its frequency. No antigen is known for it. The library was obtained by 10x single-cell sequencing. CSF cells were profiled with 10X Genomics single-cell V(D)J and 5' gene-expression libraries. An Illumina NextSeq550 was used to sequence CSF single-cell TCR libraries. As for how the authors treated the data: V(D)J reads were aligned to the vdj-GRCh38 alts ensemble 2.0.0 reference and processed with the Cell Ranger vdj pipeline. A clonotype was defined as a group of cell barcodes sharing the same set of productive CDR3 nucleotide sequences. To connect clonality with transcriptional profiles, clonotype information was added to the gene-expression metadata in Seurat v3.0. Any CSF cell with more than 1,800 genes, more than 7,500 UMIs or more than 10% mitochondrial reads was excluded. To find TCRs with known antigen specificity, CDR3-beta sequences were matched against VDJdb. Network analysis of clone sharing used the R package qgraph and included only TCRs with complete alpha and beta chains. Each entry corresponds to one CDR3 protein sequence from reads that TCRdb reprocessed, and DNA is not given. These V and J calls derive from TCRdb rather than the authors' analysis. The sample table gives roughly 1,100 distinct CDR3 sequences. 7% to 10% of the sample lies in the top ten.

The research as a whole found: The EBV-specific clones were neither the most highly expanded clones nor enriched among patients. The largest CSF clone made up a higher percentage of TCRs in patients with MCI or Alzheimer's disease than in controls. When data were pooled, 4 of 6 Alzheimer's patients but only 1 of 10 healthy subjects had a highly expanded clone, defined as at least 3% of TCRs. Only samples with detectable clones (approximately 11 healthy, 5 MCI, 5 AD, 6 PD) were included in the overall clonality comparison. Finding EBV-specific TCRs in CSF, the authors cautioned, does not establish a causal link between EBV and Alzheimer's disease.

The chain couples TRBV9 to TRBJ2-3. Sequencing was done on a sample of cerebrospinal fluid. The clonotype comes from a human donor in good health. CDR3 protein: CASSPDTHSTDTQYF.